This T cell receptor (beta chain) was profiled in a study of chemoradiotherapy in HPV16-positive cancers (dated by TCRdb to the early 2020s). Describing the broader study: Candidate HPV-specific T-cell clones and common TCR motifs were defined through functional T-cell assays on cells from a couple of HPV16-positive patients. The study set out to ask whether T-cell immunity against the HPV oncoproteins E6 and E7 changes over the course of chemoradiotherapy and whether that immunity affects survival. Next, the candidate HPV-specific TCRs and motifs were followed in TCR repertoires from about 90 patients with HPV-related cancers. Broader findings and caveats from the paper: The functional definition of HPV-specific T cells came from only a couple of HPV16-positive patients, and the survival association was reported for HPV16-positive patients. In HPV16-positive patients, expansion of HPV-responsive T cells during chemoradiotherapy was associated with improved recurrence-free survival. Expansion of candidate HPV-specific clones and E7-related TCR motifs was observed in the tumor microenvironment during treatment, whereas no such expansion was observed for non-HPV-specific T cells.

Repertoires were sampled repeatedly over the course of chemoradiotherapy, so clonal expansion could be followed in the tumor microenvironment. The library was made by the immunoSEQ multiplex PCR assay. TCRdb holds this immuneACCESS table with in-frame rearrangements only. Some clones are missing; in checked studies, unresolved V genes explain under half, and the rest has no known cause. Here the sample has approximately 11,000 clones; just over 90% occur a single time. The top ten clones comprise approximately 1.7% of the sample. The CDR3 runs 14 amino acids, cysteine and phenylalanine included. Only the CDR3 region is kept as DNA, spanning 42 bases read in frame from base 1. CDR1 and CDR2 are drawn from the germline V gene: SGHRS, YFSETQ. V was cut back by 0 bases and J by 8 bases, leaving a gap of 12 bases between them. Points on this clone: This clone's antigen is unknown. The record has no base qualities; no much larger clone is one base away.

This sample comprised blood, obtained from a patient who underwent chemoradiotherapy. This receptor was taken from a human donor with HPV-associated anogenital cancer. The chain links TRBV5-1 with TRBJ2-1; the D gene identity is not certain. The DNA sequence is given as TGCGCCAGCAGCTTGGGAGTTGGTAGGGATGAGCAGTTCTTC. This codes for CASSLGVGRDEQFF.